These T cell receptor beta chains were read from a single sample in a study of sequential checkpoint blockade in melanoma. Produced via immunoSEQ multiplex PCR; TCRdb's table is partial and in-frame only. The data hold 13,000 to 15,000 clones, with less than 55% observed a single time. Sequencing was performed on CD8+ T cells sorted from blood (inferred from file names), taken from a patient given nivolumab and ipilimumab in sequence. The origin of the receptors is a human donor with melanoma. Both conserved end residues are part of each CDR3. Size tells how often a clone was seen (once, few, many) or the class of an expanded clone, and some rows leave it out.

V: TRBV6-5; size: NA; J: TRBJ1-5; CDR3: CASSYSSGYQPQHF
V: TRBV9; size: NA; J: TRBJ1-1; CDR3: CASSPIGQGERNTEAFF
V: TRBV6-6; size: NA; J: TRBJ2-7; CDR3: CASSYSTGQGHYEQYF
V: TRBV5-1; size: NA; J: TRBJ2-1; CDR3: CASSLIGGDYNEQFF
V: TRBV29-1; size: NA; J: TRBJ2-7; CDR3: CSVDARGFSYEQYF
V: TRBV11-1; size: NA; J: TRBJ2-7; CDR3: CASSLAPGYEQYF
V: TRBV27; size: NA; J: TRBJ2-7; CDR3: CASGSGPAYEQYF
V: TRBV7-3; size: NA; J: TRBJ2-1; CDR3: CASSLYLGPYNERFF
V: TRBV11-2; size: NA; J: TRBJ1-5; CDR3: CASSRGQVSNQPQHF
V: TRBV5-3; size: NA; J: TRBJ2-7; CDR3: CASSSGTGTYEQYF
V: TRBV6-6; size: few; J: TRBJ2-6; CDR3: CASSNRVSGANVLTF
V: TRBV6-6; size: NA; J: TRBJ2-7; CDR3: CASSYLVMAGSYEQYF
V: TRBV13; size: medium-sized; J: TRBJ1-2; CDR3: CASSLGQGEVGYTF
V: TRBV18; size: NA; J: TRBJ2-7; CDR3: CASSPTSGRSYEQYF
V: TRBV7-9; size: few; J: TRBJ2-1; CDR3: CASSLSSFNEQFF
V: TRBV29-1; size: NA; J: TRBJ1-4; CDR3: CSVTGGRPTNEKLFF
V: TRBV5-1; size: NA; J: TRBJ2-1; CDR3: CASSLRGSGGAWYNEQFF
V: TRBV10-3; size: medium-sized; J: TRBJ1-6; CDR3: CAISEGGSSYNSPLHF
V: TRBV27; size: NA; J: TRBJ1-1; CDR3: CASSWDRGGTEAFF
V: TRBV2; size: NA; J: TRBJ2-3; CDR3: CASIEEAIDTQYF